The 8 T cell receptor beta chains below all came from one sample that was sequenced in a study of graft-versus-host responses after intestinal transplantation. No cognate antigen is known for these TCRs. Clones were read by immunoSEQ multiplex PCR, and TCRdb kept only the in-frame ones, dropping some. Of tens of thousands of clones in the sample, around 92% were seen once. Sequenced here: unstimulated CD8+ T cells sorted from spleen or lymph node cells, sampled before intestinal transplant. These receptors were collected from a human donor who received an intestinal transplant.

The V and J genes are TRBV16 and TRBJ1-3; D might be TRBD1 (5 bases). Germline assignment: CDR1 KGHSY and CDR2 FQNENV. V was pared by 4 bases and J by 0 bases, with 19 bases between. This CDR3 has 18 amino acids. The CDR3 sequence is CASSPRAGRMNSGNTIYF. The CDR3 DNA follows: TGTGCCAGCAGCCCCAGGGCTGGACGCATGAACTCTGGAAACACCATATATTTT.

This clone was counted once. CDR3 sequence: CASSQQGNEKLFF. CDR3 sequence (DNA): TGTGCCAGCAGCCAACAGGGGAATGAAAAACTGTTTTTT. The chain uses TRBV13 and TRBJ1-4, with TRBD1 matching over 7 bases. CDR3 length: 13 residues. Germline-derived CDR1 and CDR2 are PRHDT and FYEKMQ (reference sequence). Unmatched junction bases numbered 2, after V lost 5 bases and J lost 5 bases.

V is TRBV27 and J is TRBJ1-1; D call uncertain. Germline values: CDR1 MNHEY, CDR2 SMNVEV (reference sequence). The CDR3 runs 13 residues. Trimming stripped 2 bases from V and 3 bases from J, with 7 bases between. The DNA for the CDR3 is TGTGCCAGCAGTTTAGGGAGGCACACTGAAGCTTTCTTT. Its translation is CASSLGRHTEAFF.

The CDR3 is CADAAGLLRDTQYF. The CDR3 DNA reads as TGTGCCGATGCGGCCGGCCTACTCCGGGATACGCAGTATTTT. The chain carries TRBV9 and TRBJ2-3, with D hard to call. Deletions cut 10 bases from V and 6 bases from J, with 21 bases between. Looked up from germline, CDR1 is SGDLS and CDR2 is YYNGEE. The CDR3 contains 14 residues.

The gene calls are TRBV28 and TRBJ1-1, with D unclear. This CDR3 spans 16 amino acids. Per germline, CDR1 MDHEN and CDR2 SYDVKM. V lost 2 bases, J lost 1 base, and 14 bases lay in between. The CDR3 DNA sequence: TGTGCCAGCAGTTTAAGACCCGTAGGCGGGAACACTGAAGCTTTCTTT. This translates into CASSLRPVGGNTEAFF.

The chain couples TRBV9 to TRBJ2-1; TRBD2 matches at 16 bases. Unmatched junction bases numbered 7, after V lost 3 bases and J lost 7 bases. CDR1 SGDLS and CDR2 YYNGEE come from the germline V gene. The CDR3 has 17 residues. The CDR3 sequence is CASSGGLAGGPMNEQFF. CDR3 DNA sequence: TGTGCCAGCAGCGGGGGACTAGCGGGAGGGCCTATGAATGAGCAGTTCTTC.

The V and J genes are TRBV29-1 and TRBJ2-1, with 11 bases identical to TRBD2. This CDR3 has 16 residues. V trimming: 6 bases; J trimming: 0 bases; junction bases outside the gene matches: 7. Germline loops: CDR1 SQVTM, CDR2 ANQGSEA. The CDR3 DNA sequence: TGCAGCGTCACTAGCGGGGGAACTAACTCCTACAATGAGCAGTTCTTC. Its protein is CSVTSGGTNSYNEQFF.

The chain couples TRBV27 to TRBJ1-2; D gene unclear. The CDR3 runs 13 residues. Between the trimmed V and J ends, which lost 3 bases and 6 bases, there was a span of 11 bases. Germline loops: CDR1 MNHEY, CDR2 SMNVEV (reference sequence). CDR3 coding DNA: TGTGCCAGCAGTTTGTGGACCGGGGATGGCTACACCTTC. It yields the protein CASSLWTGDGYTF.